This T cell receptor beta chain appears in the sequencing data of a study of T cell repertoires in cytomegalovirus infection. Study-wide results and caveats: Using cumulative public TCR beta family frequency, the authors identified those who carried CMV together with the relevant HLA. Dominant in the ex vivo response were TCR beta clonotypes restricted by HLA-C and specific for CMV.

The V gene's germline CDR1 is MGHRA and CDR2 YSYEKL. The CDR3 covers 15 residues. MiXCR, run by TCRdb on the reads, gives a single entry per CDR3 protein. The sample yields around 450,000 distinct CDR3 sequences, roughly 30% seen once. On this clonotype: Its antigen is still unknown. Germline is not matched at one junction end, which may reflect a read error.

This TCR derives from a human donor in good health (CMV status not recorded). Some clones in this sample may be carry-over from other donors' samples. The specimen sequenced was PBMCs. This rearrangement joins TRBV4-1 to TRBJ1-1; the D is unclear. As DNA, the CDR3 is TGCGTCAGCAGCCAAGATTTAGGGATTGGAGCTGAAGCTTTCTTT. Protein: CVSSQDLGIGAEAFF.